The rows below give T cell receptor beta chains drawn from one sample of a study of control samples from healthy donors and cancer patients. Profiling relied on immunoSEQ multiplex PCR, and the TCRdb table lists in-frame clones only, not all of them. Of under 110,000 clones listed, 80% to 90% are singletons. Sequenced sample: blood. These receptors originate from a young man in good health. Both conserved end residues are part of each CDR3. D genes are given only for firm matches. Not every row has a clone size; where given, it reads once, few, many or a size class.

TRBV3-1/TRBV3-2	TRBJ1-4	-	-	TGTGCCAGCAGCCGGGGTTGGGGGCAGAAACTGTTTTTT	CASSRGWGQKLFF
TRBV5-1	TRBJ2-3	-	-	TGCGCCAGCAGCTTGGTGGCGGGAAGCACAGATACGCAGTATTTT	CASSLVAGSTDTQYF
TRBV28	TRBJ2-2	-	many	TGTGCCAGCAGGCCCAACTGGCCGGGCGGGGAGCTGTTTTTT	CASRPNWPGGELFF
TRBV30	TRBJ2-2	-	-	TGTGCCTGGGCCGGCAGGAACACCGGGGAGCTGTTTTTT	CAWAGRNTGELFF
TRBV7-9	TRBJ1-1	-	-	TGTGCCAGCAGCTTAACGACAGGACAACTTGAAGCTTTCTTT	CASSLTTGQLEAFF
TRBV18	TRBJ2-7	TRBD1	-	TGTGCCAGCTCCCCCGACAGGGGCCACGAGCAGTACTTC	CASSPDRGHEQYF
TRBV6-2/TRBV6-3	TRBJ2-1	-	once	TGTGCCAGCAGTCACGCACGGGACATCCGGCAGTTCTTC	CASSHARDIRQFF
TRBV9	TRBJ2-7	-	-	TGTGCCAGCAGCAGGGGTGGGGGGCTTGCCTACGAGCAGTACTTC	CASSRGGGLAYEQYF
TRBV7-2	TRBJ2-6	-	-	TGTGCCAGCAGCCCCCATGGGGCCAACGTCCTGACTTTC	CASSPHGANVLTF
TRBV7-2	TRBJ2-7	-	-	TGTGCCAGCAGAAATAGCTTAACCACCTACGAGCAGTACTTC	CASRNSLTTYEQYF
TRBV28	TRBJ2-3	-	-	TGTGCCAGCAGTTTATTCCAGGATGGGGATACGCAGTATTTT	CASSLFQDGDTQYF
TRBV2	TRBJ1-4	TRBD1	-	TGTGCCAGCAGTGAGCAGAAGGGGGCAGGAGAAAAACTGTTTTTT	CASSEQKGAGEKLFF
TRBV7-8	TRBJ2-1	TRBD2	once	TGTGCCAGCACCCTAAACCAAGCGGGATACAATGAGCAGTTCTTC	CASTLNQAGYNEQFF
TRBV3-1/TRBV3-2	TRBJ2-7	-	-	TGTGCCAGCAGCCAAGCAAGCTACGGGGGCGAGCAGTACTTC	CASSQASYGGEQYF
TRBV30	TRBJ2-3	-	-	TGTGCCAGAAGCGGTGATGGCACAGATACGCAGTATTTT	CARSGDGTDTQYF
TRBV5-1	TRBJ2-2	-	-	TGCGCCAGCAGCCGCAACCTCAGGGGAGCGAACACCGGGGAGCTGTTTTTT	CASSRNLRGANTGELFF
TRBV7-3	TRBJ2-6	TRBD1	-	TGTGCCAGCAGCCCAAAAGGACAGGGGTGGGGATCTGGGGCCAACGTCCTGACTTTC	CASSPKGQGWGSGANVLTF
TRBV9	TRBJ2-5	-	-	TGTGCCACCGGACCGACACCAGAGGCCCAGTACTTC	CATGPTPEAQYF
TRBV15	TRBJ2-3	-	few	TGTGCCACCAGCAGAGTTTACGGGGCAGATACGCAGTATTTT	CATSRVYGADTQYF
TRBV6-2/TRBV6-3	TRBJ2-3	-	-	TGTGCCAGCAGTTACTCGTACCCTAGTTGGTCAGATACGCAGTATTTT	CASSYSYPSWSDTQYF
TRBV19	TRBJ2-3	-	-	TGTGCCACCCTCTCCGGCGGGCGGTTTGGCACAGATACGCAGTATTTT	CATLSGGRFGTDTQYF
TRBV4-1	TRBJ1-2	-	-	TGCGCCAGCAGCCAGGACAGAGCTAACTATGGCTACACCTTC	CASSQDRANYGYTF
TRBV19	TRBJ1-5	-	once	TGTGCCAGTAGTATAGGGTATCAGCCCCAGCATTTT	CASSIGYQPQHF
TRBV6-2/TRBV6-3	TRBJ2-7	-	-	TGTGCCAGCAGTTATCTCCCAACCTGCGAGCAGTACTTC	CASSYLPTCEQYF
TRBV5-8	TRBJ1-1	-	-	TGTGCCAGCAGCTTGCAATCCTTGGGGTATAACACTGAAGCTTTCTTT	CASSLQSLGYNTEAFF
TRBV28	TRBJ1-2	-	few	TGTGCCAGCATCGATCATAACTATGGCTACACCTTC	CASIDHNYGYTF
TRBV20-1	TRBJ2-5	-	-	TGCAGTGCTAGCAGGGAAAAGACCCAGTACTTC	CSASREKTQYF
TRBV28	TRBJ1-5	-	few	TGTGCCAGCAGTTTATTGGGAACTACGCAGCCCCAGCATTTT	CASSLLGTTQPQHF
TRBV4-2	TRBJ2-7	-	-	TGTGCCAGCAGCCACGGGACCCGGGGGCCGGGCGGGGAGTCCGAGCAGTACTTC	CASSHGTRGPGGESEQYF
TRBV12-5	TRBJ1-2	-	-	TGTGCTAGTGGTTGGGGGTCCGAAGGGACGAACTATGGCTACACCTTC	CASGWGSEGTNYGYTF
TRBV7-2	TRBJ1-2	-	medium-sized	TGTGCCAGCAGCCCCCCACAGGCGTATGGCTACACCTTC	CASSPPQAYGYTF
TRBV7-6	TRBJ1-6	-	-	TGTGCCAGCAGCCACACCAGTGGGAGCAATTCACCCCTCCACTTT	CASSHTSGSNSPLHF
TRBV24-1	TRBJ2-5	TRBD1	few	TGTGCCACCAGTGACCCCGGGACAGGTCAAGGGGGGGAGACCCAGTACTTC	CATSDPGTGQGGETQYF
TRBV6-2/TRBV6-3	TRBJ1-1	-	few	TGTGCCAGCAGTTTCTGGACAGCGAACACTGAAGCTTTCTTT	CASSFWTANTEAFF
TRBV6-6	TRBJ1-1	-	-	TGTGCCAGCAGTTACGTCTATGGGTCGGATCCTGAAGCTTTCTTT	CASSYVYGSDPEAFF
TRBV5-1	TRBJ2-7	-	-	TGCGCCAGCAGCTTAGACGGGACGGCTCCTGGGGAGCAGTACTTC	CASSLDGTAPGEQYF
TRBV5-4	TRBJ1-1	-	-	TGTGCCAGCAGCTTGAGGGTACGGGTTGTTGGTGACACTGAAGCTTTCTTT	CASSLRVRVVGDTEAFF
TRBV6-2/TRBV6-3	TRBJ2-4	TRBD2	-	TGTGCCAGCAGCTCCGGACTAGCGGGAGGTTTAGCCAAAAACATTCAGTACTTC	CASSSGLAGGLAKNIQYF
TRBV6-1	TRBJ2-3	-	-	TGTGCCAGCAGTGAACGTCGGACAGATACGCAGTATTTT	CASSERRTDTQYF
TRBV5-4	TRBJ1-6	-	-	TGTGCCAGCAGCTTGGCGGGTGGGGCGGATTCACCCCTCCACTTT	CASSLAGGADSPLHF
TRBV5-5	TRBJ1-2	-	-	TGTGCCAGCAGCTTCTCTGTTAACTATGGCTACACCTTC	CASSFSVNYGYTF
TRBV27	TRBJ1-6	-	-	TGTGCCAGCAGGGGCTGGGGGAGCTCCTATAATTCACCCCTCCACTTT	CASRGWGSSYNSPLHF
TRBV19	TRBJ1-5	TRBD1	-	TGTGCCAGTAGCTCACAGGGGGCTGGCAATCAGCCCCAGCATTTT	CASSSQGAGNQPQHF
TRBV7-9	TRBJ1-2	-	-	TGTGCCAGCAGCTTAGCCGGAGGCCGACGGCCCTATGGCTACACCTTC	CASSLAGGRRPYGYTF
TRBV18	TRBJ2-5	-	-	TGTGCCAGCTCACCACCCGGGGGAGAGACCCAGTACTTC	CASSPPGGETQYF
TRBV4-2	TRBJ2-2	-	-	TGTGCCAGCAGGTCAGGGTTGTCCGGGGAGCTGTTTTTT	CASRSGLSGELFF
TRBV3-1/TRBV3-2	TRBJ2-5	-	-	TGTGCCAGCAGCCAAATCGCTAGCGTTTATCAAGAGACCCAGTACTTC	CASSQIASVYQETQYF
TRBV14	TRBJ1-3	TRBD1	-	TGTGCCAGCAGCCGAGCGCGTAGGGGGCAATCTGGAAACACCATATATTTT	CASSRARRGQSGNTIYF
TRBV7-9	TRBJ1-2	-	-	TGTGCCAGCAGCCCAGGGCCCTATGGCTACACCTTC	CASSPGPYGYTF
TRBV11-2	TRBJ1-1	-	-	TGTGCCAGCAGCTTATCGGCAGGGAATCAGGACACTGAAGCTTTCTTT	CASSLSAGNQDTEAFF
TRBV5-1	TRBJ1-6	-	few	TGCGCCAGCAGCTTTCAGGGAAGTAATTCACCCCTCCACTTT	CASSFQGSNSPLHF
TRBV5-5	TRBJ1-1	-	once	TGTGCCAGCGGTTGGGGGGACACTGAAGCTTTCTTT	CASGWGDTEAFF
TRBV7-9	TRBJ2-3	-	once	TGTGCCAGCAGCCCAAAACTAGTGGGTTTTCCAGATACGCAGTATTTT	CASSPKLVGFPDTQYF